These 31 T cell receptor beta chains were sequenced from one sample in a study of cytomegalovirus exposure and HLA in healthy donors (dated by TCRdb to the late 2010s). Preparation of the library involved the immunoSEQ multiplex PCR assay. TCRdb's version of the immuneACCESS table is confined to in-frame rearrangements and falls short of the full clone set. An unresolved V gene accounts for under half of the shortfall where checked; the remainder is of unknown origin. The table for this sample lists fewer than 120,000 clones; around nine tenths of them were counted only once. The ten largest make up about 1.5% of the sample. The sample was PBMCs. Every receptor here comes from a woman aged 25 to 39 in good health and CMV-seropositive.

The chain links TRBV2 to TRBJ1-1, with D possibly matching TRBD1 (6 bases). The V gene lost 7 bases and the J gene lost 1 base, with 7 bases spanning the gap. CDR3 length: 12 amino acids. Germline V lookup: CDR1 SNHLY, CDR2 FYNNEI. CDR3 sequence: CASTGENTEAFF. DNA of the CDR3: TGTGCCAGCACAGGGGAGAACACTGAAGCTTTCTTT.

The chain has TRBV9 and TRBJ2-1, with TRBD2 matching over 8 bases. Germline loops: CDR1 SGDLS, CDR2 YYNGEE. The CDR3 sequence is 15 residues long. Germline trimming cut 4 bases from V and 3 bases from J; bases unmatched to any gene: 6. In nucleotides, the CDR3 is TGTGCCAGCAGCCCCTTACTAGCGGTCTACAATGAGCAGTTCTTC. Translation: CASSPLLAVYNEQFF.

Turning to this clone: An end of the junction does not agree with germline; a read error may underlie this. This chain connects TRBV4-3 to TRBJ2-2; 10 bases align to TRBD2. The CDR3 consists of 21 residues. Germline CDR1 and CDR2: LGHNA and YSLEER. CDR3: CASSEDGRGAGTSVNTGELFF. The CDR3 coding sequence is TGCGCCAGCAGCGAAGATGGCCGGGGTGCTGGGACTAGCGTTAACACCGGGGAGCTGTTTTTT.

The rearrangement joins TRBV27 to TRBJ2-1, with D tentatively TRBD1 (7 bases). Trimming took off 4 bases at V and 6 bases at J, with 16 bases between the two ends. Looked up from germline, CDR1 is MNHEY and CDR2 is SMNVEV (reference sequence). This CDR3 is built from 15 residues. In DNA, the CDR3 is TGTGCCAGCAGTTGGTATTCAGGGGGGTTCAATGAGCAGTTCTTC. Protein product: CASSWYSGGFNEQFF.

This clone was seen once. This chain connects TRBV5-1 to TRBJ2-5; 9 bases are shared with TRBD1. The CDR3 is 13 amino acids. The V segment lost 4 bases and the J segment 5 bases; nucleotides outside the gene matches: 3. Germline-derived CDR1 and CDR2 are SGHRS and YFSETQ. In DNA form, the CDR3 reads TGCGCCAGCAGCATGACAGGGGGGGAGACCCAGTACTTC. Amino acids: CASSMTGGETQYF.

This sequence joins TRBV9 and TRBJ2-3; weak D call: TRBD2 (5 bases). V lost 2 bases and J 5 bases, leaving 15 bases between the germline ends. Germline V CDR1 and CDR2: SGDLS, YYNGEE. The length of the CDR3 is 15 residues. In nucleotides, the CDR3 is TGTGCCAGCAGCGTCTCGGGGAATAGAGAAGATACGCAGTATTTT. The encoded protein is CASSVSGNREDTQYF. Filled out from reference TRBV9 and TRBJ2-3, the complete variable domain reads DSGVTQTPKHLITATGQRVTLRCSPRSGDLSVYWYQQSLDQGLQFLIQYYNGEERAKGNILERFSAQQFPDLHSELNLSSLELGDSALYFCASSVSGNREDTQYFGPGTRLTVL.

A few counts support this clone. The CDR3 sequence is CASGDRGDEQYF. In DNA form, the CDR3 reads TGTGCCAGCGGCGACAGGGGCGACGAGCAGTACTTC. The rearrangement links TRBV6-5 to TRBJ2-7; TRBD1 matches at 8 bases. This CDR3 spans 12 amino acids. With 8 bases clipped from V and 5 bases from J, the junction kept 5 bases outside the gene matches. Germline values: CDR1 MNHEY, CDR2 SVGAGI.

The genes are TRBV6-1 and TRBJ2-3; 7 bases match TRBD2. V gave up 6 bases and J gave up 0 bases; unmatched junction bases: 3. Looked up from germline, CDR1 is MNHNS and CDR2 is SASEGT. The CDR3 has 14 amino acids. CDR3 nucleotide sequence: TGTGCCAGCAGGGGGCGGGGGAGCACAGATACGCAGTATTTT. Residues: CASRGRGSTDTQYF.

The chain has TRBV9 and TRBJ1-4; TRBD1 matches at 7 bases. The CDR3 sequence is 15 residues long. Trimming cost V 3 bases and J 8 bases; bases outside gene matches: 10. CDR1 and CDR2 (germline): SGDLS, YYNGEE. The CDR3, as DNA: TGTGCCAGCAGCGCCCGACAGGGAGGAGGCGAAAAACTGTTTTTT. This codes for CASSARQGGGEKLFF.

This chain links TRBV27 with TRBJ2-7, with a tentative D call TRBD1 (6 bases). V lost 3 bases and J 5 bases, leaving 11 bases between the germline ends. The CDR3 is 13 residues long. Germline V gene data show CDR1 as MNHEY and CDR2 as SMNVEV (reference sequence). The CDR3 here is CASSFLRDNEQYF. DNA for the CDR3: TGTGCCAGCAGTTTTCTCCGGGACAACGAGCAGTACTTC.

This clone was seen a handful of times. This chain uses TRBV7-2 with TRBJ1-6; no clear D. The CDR3 is 17 amino acids. CDR1 and CDR2 from the germline V gene are SGHTA and FQGNSA. V was pared by 6 bases and J by 0 bases, with 15 bases between. The CDR3 sequence is CASRNTDWYSYNSPLHF. In DNA, the CDR3 is TGTGCCAGCAGGAACACCGATTGGTACTCCTATAATTCACCCCTCCACTTT.

The genes are TRBV6-6 and TRBJ2-1; 7 nucleotides line up with TRBD2. Germline V CDR1 and CDR2: MNHNY, SVGAGI (reference sequence). CDR3 length equals 16 residues. J lost 8 bases, V lost 2 bases, and 12 bases had no gene match. The CDR3 is CASSYTGLRGVYEQFF. CDR3 in DNA: TGTGCCAGCAGTTACACTGGTTTACGGGGGGTGTATGAGCAGTTCTTC.

This chain uses TRBV2 with TRBJ1-1; TRBD1 aligns across 11 bases. The CDR3 is made up of 15 amino acids. V trimming: 6 bases; J trimming: 8 bases; junction bases outside the gene matches: 11. CDR1 is SNHLY and CDR2 is FYNNEI in the germline V gene. The CDR3 is CASRQLGQGAVEAFF. In nucleotides, the CDR3 is TGTGCCAGCAGGCAACTCGGACAGGGGGCCGTCGAAGCTTTCTTT. Filled out from reference TRBV2 and TRBJ1-1, the complete variable domain reads EPEVTQTPSHQVTQMGQEVILRCVPISNHLYFYWYRQILGQKVEFLVSFYNNEISEKSEIFDDQFSVERPDGSNFTLKIRSTKLEDSAMYFCASRQLGQGAVEAFFGQGTRLTVV.

The chain recombines TRBV6-5 with TRBJ2-7; 11 nucleotides align to TRBD2. Germline CDR1 reads MNHEY; CDR2 reads SVGAGI. This CDR3 contains 13 residues. Trimming at V came to 6 bases and at J to 6 bases, leaving 4 bases not matched to a gene. The DNA of the CDR3 is TGTGCCAGCAGGACTAGCGGGACGGCCGAGCAGTACTTC. Its translation is CASRTSGTAEQYF.

In DNA form, the CDR3 reads TGTGCCAGCTCAAATGCAGGGGAGGGCTACACCTTC. Protein: CASSNAGEGYTF. V and J are TRBV18 and TRBJ1-2; D possibly corresponds to TRBD1 (6 bases). Germline V gene data show CDR1 as KGHSH and CDR2 as LQKENI. The CDR3 has 12 residues. Trimming cost V 5 bases and J 8 bases, with 12 bases left between them.

The CDR3 DNA follows: TGTGCCAGCAGTCGAGGACAGGGGGGCGGCGGGGAGCTGTTTTTT. This gives the protein CASSRGQGGGGELFF. The rearrangement joins TRBV2 to TRBJ2-2, with 10 positions matching TRBD1. Germline CDR1 SNHLY, CDR2 FYNNEI. The CDR3 extends over 15 amino acids. V trimming: 5 bases; J trimming: 7 bases; junction bases outside the gene matches: 7.

The CDR3 protein is CASSQRVPAEQFF. CDR3 DNA: TGTGCCAGCAGCCAGCGGGTCCCAGCTGAGCAGTTCTTC. V usage is TRBV14 and J usage is TRBJ2-1, with TRBD2 as a possible D gene (5 bases). CDR1 and CDR2 from the germline V gene are SGHDN and FVKESK. V was clipped by 3 bases and J by 9 bases, with 12 bases between them. The CDR3 has 13 residues.

The CDR3 DNA is TGTGCCAGCAATACAGGGGCGGGGGAGCAGTACTTC. It encodes CASNTGAGEQYF. V usage is TRBV2 and J usage is TRBJ2-7; D perhaps matches TRBD1 (7 bases). This CDR3 is built from 12 residues. Per the germline V gene, CDR1 is SNHLY and CDR2 is FYNNEI. V was cut by 7 bases and J by 7 bases, with 14 bases left in between.

The genes are TRBV6-1 and TRBJ2-7; D uncertain. The CDR3 spans 9 residues. CDR1 and CDR2 from the germline V gene are MNHNS and SASEGT. Trimming removed 9 bases from V and 3 bases from J, with 3 bases in between. The CDR3 nucleotides are TGTGCCAGACACTACGAGCAGTACTTC. This translates into CARHYEQYF.

The chain links TRBV5-4 to TRBJ2-3; D may be TRBD1 (7 bases). This CDR3 comprises 18 residues. The germline V and J ends were trimmed by 1 base and 5 bases, with 23 bases remaining between them. Germline V lookup: CDR1 SGHNT, CDR2 YYREEE (reference sequence). The CDR3 DNA reads as TGTGCCAGCAGCTTGACGCTTGGGGGGACAGAGGCGGGAGATACGCAGTATTTT. As protein: CASSLTLGGTEAGDTQYF. The whole variable domain, filled in from reference TRBV5-4 and TRBJ2-3, reads ETGVTQSPTHLIKTRGQQVTLRCSSQSGHNTVSWYQQALGQGPQFIFQYYREEENGRGNFPPRFSGLQFPNYSSELNVNALELDDSALYLCASSLTLGGTEAGDTQYFGPGTRLTVL.

The chain couples TRBV19 to TRBJ1-1; 9 nucleotides line up with TRBD1. In germline, CDR1 is LNHDA, CDR2 SQIVND (reference sequence). The CDR3 is 18 amino acids. Losses at the gene ends were 5 bases for V and 0 bases for J; bases not matched to a gene: 13. CDR3 coding DNA: TGTGCCAGTAGTGGTTACAGGGGGCGGGTGGCATTGAACACTGAAGCTTTCTTT. Its translation: CASSGYRGRVALNTEAFF.

This clone has more than one count but fewer than ten. The chain couples TRBV6-1 to TRBJ1-5; TRBD1 aligns across 10 bases. This CDR3 has 15 amino acids. Germline V CDR1 and CDR2: MNHNS, SASEGT. With 6 bases clipped from V and 6 bases from J, the junction kept 8 bases outside the gene matches. CDR3 nucleotides: TGTGCCAGCAGACCGGGACAGGGGTCTTCTCAGCCCCAGCATTTT. Its translation is CASRPGQGSSQPQHF.

The genes are TRBV5-1 and TRBJ1-4, with 8 nucleotides matching TRBD1. Germline V lookup: CDR1 SGHRS, CDR2 YFSETQ. V lost 4 bases, J lost 5 bases, and 4 bases stayed unmatched. The CDR3 runs to 14 residues. The CDR3 reads CASSRTGQNEKLFF. Here the CDR3 DNA reads TGCGCCAGCAGCAGGACAGGGCAAAATGAAAAACTGTTTTTT.

The rearrangement links TRBV19 to TRBJ2-7; the D gene is possibly TRBD2 (7 bases). The ends were cut back, 2 bases at V and 2 bases at J, with 13 bases in the middle. The CDR3 covers 15 residues. Germline V gives CDR1 LNHDA, CDR2 SQIVND (reference sequence). The CDR3 nucleotides are TGTGCCAGTAGTATACTCGGGGGGCTAACCTACGAGCAGTACTTC. This translates into CASSILGGLTYEQYF.

V gene TRBV5-1 combines with J gene TRBJ2-3; D possibly corresponds to TRBD1 (5 bases). The germline V gene has CDR1 SGHRS and CDR2 YFSETQ. CDR3 size: 16 residues. The V and J ends lost 0 bases and 1 base respectively, with 12 bases between them. CDR3: CASSLVAVRGTDTQYF. CDR3 DNA: TGCGCCAGCAGCTTGGTGGCTGTCAGGGGCACAGATACGCAGTATTTT.

The J gene is TRBJ1-1, the V gene TRBV7-6; a weak D match, TRBD1 (5 bases). CDR3 length: 13 amino acids. V lost 3 bases, J lost 1 base, and 6 bases lay in between. From germline, CDR1 is SGHVS and CDR2 FNYEAQ. For the CDR3, the DNA is TGTGCCAGCAGCTTGACAGCGAACACTGAAGCTTTCTTT. It encodes CASSLTANTEAFF.

This rearrangement joins TRBV11-2 to TRBJ2-1; TRBD2 aligns across 8 bases. The CDR3 loop spans 16 amino acids. Germline-derived CDR1 and CDR2 are SGHAT and FQNNGV. Trimming took 5 bases from V and 7 from J; bases not matched to a gene: 13. The chain's CDR3 is CASSLQTGTSLNEQFF. CDR3 nucleotides: TGTGCCAGCAGCCTACAAACCGGGACTAGTTTGAATGAGCAGTTCTTC.

This chain connects TRBV7-9 to TRBJ2-3, with D maybe TRBD1 (5 bases). V lost 5 bases, J lost 7 bases, and 25 bases lay in between. CDR1 SEHNR and CDR2 FQNEAQ come from the germline V gene (reference sequence). The CDR3 has 17 amino acids. The CDR3 is CASSKKGQGKKLNTQYF. The DNA of the CDR3 is TGTGCCAGCAGCAAGAAGGGGCAGGGAAAAAAGTTGAATACGCAGTATTTT.

This chain uses TRBV28 with TRBJ1-2; the match to TRBD1 covers 9 bases. V trimming: 2 bases; J trimming: 6 bases; junction bases outside the gene matches: 4. Germline assignment: CDR1 MDHEN and CDR2 SYDVKM. The CDR3 length is 14 residues. The CDR3 region is CASSLGQGRHGYTF. CDR3 DNA sequence: TGTGCCAGCAGTTTAGGACAGGGGAGACATGGCTACACCTTC.

The gene calls are TRBV20-1 and TRBJ2-7; D remains unclear. Germline V gene lookup returns CDR1 DFQATT and CDR2 SNEGSKA (reference sequence). This CDR3 is built from 11 residues. V lost 5 bases to trimming and J lost 2 bases, with 7 bases between them. The CDR3 here is CSARVPYEQYF. The DNA of the CDR3 is TGCAGTGCTCGGGTACCCTACGAGCAGTACTTC.

V and J are TRBV12-5 and TRBJ2-1, with D maybe TRBD1 (6 bases). Trimming took off 6 bases at V and 6 bases at J, with 15 bases between the two ends. From germline, CDR1 is LGHNT and CDR2 FRNRAP. The CDR3 extends over 14 amino acids. The CDR3 nucleotides read TGTGCTAGTGGCCCAGGGGTCGCCATCAATGAGCAGTTCTTC. Amino acid sequence: CASGPGVAINEQFF.